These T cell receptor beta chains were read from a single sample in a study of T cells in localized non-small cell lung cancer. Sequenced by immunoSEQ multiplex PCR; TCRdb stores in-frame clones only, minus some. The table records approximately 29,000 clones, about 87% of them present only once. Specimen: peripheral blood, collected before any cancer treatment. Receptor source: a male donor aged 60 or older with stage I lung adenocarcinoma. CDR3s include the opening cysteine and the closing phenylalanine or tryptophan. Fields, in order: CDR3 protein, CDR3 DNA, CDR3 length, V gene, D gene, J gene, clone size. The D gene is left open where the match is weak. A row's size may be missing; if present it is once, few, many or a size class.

CDR3: CASSLAGAPTGQYF; DNA: TGTGCCAGCAGTTTAGCGGGGGCCCCAACGGGGCAGTACTTC; length: 14; V: TRBV27; D: -; J: TRBJ2-7; size: -
CDR3: CASSTGERDTQYF; DNA: TGTGCCAGCAGCACCGGGGAACGAGATACGCAGTATTTT; length: 13; V: TRBV7-3; D: -; J: TRBJ2-3; size: -
CDR3: CASSVGGSGANVLTF; DNA: TGTGCCAGCAGCGTAGGGGGCTCTGGGGCCAACGTCCTGACTTTC; length: 15; V: TRBV9; D: -; J: TRBJ2-6; size: -
CDR3: CASSFVGGTSTGELFF; DNA: TGTGCCAGCAGCTTCGTCGGGGGGACCTCCACCGGGGAGCTGTTTTTT; length: 16; V: TRBV5-5; D: TRBD2; J: TRBJ2-2; size: -
CDR3: CASSDDRVASYEQYF; DNA: TGTGCCAGCAGCGATGACAGGGTAGCCTCCTACGAGCAGTACTTC; length: 15; V: TRBV28; D: TRBD1; J: TRBJ2-7; size: -
CDR3: CASSEYWVFNTGELFF; DNA: TGTGCCAGCAGTGAATATTGGGTATTTAACACCGGGGAGCTGTTTTTT; length: 16; V: TRBV2; D: -; J: TRBJ2-2; size: -
CDR3: CASSWKASGTGGTEAFF; DNA: TGTGCCAGCAGCTGGAAGGCGTCCGGGACAGGGGGCACTGAAGCTTTCTTT; length: 17; V: TRBV7-2; D: TRBD1; J: TRBJ1-1; size: -
CDR3: CASRDTGGNEQYF; DNA: TGTGCCAGCAGAGACACAGGGGGGAACGAGCAGTACTTC; length: 13; V: TRBV27; D: TRBD1; J: TRBJ2-7; size: -
CDR3: CASSVTVLAGTYEQYF; DNA: TGTGCCAGCAGCGTAACGGTTTTAGCGGGAACCTACGAGCAGTACTTC; length: 16; V: TRBV9; D: TRBD2; J: TRBJ2-7; size: -
CDR3: CASSRGRGYEQYF; DNA: TGTGCCAGCTCCCGGGGCAGGGGCTACGAGCAGTACTTC; length: 13; V: TRBV27; D: -; J: TRBJ2-7; size: -
CDR3: CASSAPLFPGLVRTDTQYF; DNA: TGCGCCAGCAGCGCCCCGCTATTTCCGGGACTAGTTCGGACAGATACGCAGTATTTT; length: 19; V: TRBV5-1; D: TRBD2; J: TRBJ2-3; size: -
CDR3: CASSRALYGYTF; DNA: TGTGCCAGCAGCAGGGCGCTCTATGGCTACACCTTC; length: 12; V: TRBV28; D: -; J: TRBJ1-2; size: -
CDR3: CASSKRNEQFF; DNA: TGTGCCAGCAGTAAACGGAATGAGCAGTTCTTC; length: 11; V: TRBV6-5; D: -; J: TRBJ2-1; size: -
CDR3: CASSSQGTASGYTF; DNA: TGTGCCAGCAGTTCCCAGGGGACAGCTAGTGGCTACACCTTC; length: 14; V: TRBV27; D: TRBD1; J: TRBJ1-2; size: -
CDR3: CASSLVREGEAFF; DNA: TGTGCCAGCAGCTTAGTTCGGGAGGGTGAAGCTTTCTTT; length: 13; V: TRBV7-9; D: -; J: TRBJ1-1; size: -
CDR3: CASSIQAGLAKNEQFF; DNA: TGTGCCAGTAGTATTCAGGCCGGGCTAGCTAAAAATGAGCAGTTCTTC; length: 16; V: TRBV19; D: -; J: TRBJ2-1; size: -
CDR3: CASSFRGVLSYEQYF; DNA: TGTGCCAGCAGCTTTCGGGGGGTCCTCTCCTACGAGCAGTACTTC; length: 15; V: TRBV7-2; D: TRBD2; J: TRBJ2-7; size: -
CDR3: CASSGAEASSYEQYF; DNA: TGTGCCAGCAGCGGAGCAGAGGCAAGCTCCTACGAGCAGTACTTC; length: 15; V: TRBV27; D: -; J: TRBJ2-7; size: -
CDR3: CASSLLWTHYGYTF; DNA: TGTGCCAGCAGTTTGTTGTGGACACACTATGGCTACACCTTC; length: 14; V: TRBV28; D: -; J: TRBJ1-2; size: -
CDR3: CASADRDRGPLGNQPQHF; DNA: TGTGCCAGCGCCGACCGGGACAGGGGGCCGTTAGGCAATCAGCCCCAGCATTTT; length: 18; V: TRBV27; D: TRBD1; J: TRBJ1-5; size: -
CDR3: CASSDKNRTPDDGYTF; DNA: TGTGCCAGCTCCGATAAAAACAGAACACCTGATGATGGCTACACCTTC; length: 16; V: TRBV18; D: -; J: TRBJ1-2; size: -
CDR3: CASSSPLTGDTQYF; DNA: TGTGCCAGCAGTTCCCCTTTGACAGGGGATACGCAGTATTTT; length: 14; V: TRBV6-5; D: TRBD1; J: TRBJ2-3; size: -
CDR3: CASSRTSRVTGELFF; DNA: TGTGCCAGCAGCCGGACTAGCAGGGTCACCGGGGAGCTGTTTTTT; length: 15; V: TRBV14; D: TRBD2; J: TRBJ2-2; size: -
CDR3: CASSQDGGSKNIQYF; DNA: TGTGCCAGCAGCCAAGATGGGGGGAGCAAAAACATTCAGTACTTC; length: 15; V: TRBV4-2; D: -; J: TRBJ2-4; size: -
CDR3: CASKKNRGDQETQYF; DNA: TGTGCCAGCAAGAAGAATAGAGGGGACCAAGAGACCCAGTACTTC; length: 15; V: TRBV14; D: -; J: TRBJ2-5; size: -
CDR3: CASSPTGVEKLFF; DNA: TGTGCCAGCAGCCCAACAGGGGTTGAAAAACTGTTTTTT; length: 13; V: TRBV5-5; D: TRBD1; J: TRBJ1-4; size: -
CDR3: CASSLGQVANQPQHF; DNA: TGTGCCAGCAGCTTAGGACAGGTTGCCAATCAGCCCCAGCATTTT; length: 15; V: TRBV7-2; D: -; J: TRBJ1-5; size: -
CDR3: CASSLALGQGYEQYF; DNA: TGCGCCAGCAGCTTGGCCTTAGGACAGGGCTACGAGCAGTACTTC; length: 15; V: TRBV5-1; D: TRBD1; J: TRBJ2-7; size: -
CDR3: CAWSLSRGAYEQYF; DNA: TGTGCCTGGAGTTTAAGCAGGGGGGCCTACGAGCAGTACTTC; length: 14; V: TRBV30; D: -; J: TRBJ2-7; size: -
CDR3: CASSLRGGQRTDTQYF; DNA: TGTGCCAGCAGCTTACGAGGGGGACAGAGAACAGATACGCAGTATTTT; length: 16; V: TRBV5-6; D: TRBD1; J: TRBJ2-3; size: medium-sized
CDR3: CASSSNVNQPQHF; DNA: TGTGCCAGCTCATCTAATGTCAATCAGCCCCAGCATTTT; length: 13; V: TRBV2; D: -; J: TRBJ1-5; size: few
CDR3: CASSTQDRAGVSNYGYTF; DNA: TGTGCCAGCAGTACCCAGGACAGGGCAGGGGTATCGAACTATGGCTACACCTTC; length: 18; V: TRBV28; D: TRBD1; J: TRBJ1-2; size: few
CDR3: CAISPVEGGRASYNEQFF; DNA: TGTGCCATCAGCCCTGTGGAAGGAGGCAGAGCTTCCTACAATGAGCAGTTCTTC; length: 18; V: TRBV10-3; D: -; J: TRBJ2-1; size: -
CDR3: CASSESGTGLQETQYF; DNA: TGCGCCAGCAGTGAGTCCGGGACAGGGTTACAAGAGACCCAGTACTTC; length: 16; V: TRBV10-2; D: TRBD1; J: TRBJ2-5; size: -
CDR3: CASSLRRAGLEPQYF; DNA: TGTGCCAGCAGTCTCCGGCGAGCGGGGCTTGAGCCCCAGTACTTC; length: 15; V: TRBV6-5; D: TRBD2; J: TRBJ2-5; size: -